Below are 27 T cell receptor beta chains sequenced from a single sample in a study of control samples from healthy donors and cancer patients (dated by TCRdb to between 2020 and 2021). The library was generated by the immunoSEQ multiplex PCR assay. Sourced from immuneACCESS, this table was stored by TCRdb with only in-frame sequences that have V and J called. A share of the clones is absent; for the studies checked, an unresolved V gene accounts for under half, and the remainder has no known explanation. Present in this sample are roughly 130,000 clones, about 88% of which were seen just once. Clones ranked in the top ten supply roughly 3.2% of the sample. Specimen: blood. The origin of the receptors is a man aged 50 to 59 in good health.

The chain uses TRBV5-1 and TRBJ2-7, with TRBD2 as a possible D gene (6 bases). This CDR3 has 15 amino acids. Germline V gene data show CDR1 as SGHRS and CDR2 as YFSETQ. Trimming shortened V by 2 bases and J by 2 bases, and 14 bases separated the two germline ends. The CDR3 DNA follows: TGCGCCAGCAGCTTAGGGCGGGGTCTTACCTACGAGCAGTACTTC. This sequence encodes CASSLGRGLTYEQYF.

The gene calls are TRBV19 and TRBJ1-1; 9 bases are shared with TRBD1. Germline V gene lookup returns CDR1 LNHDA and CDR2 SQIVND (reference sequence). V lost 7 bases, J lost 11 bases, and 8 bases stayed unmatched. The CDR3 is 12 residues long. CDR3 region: CASIVQGARAFF. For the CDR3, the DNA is TGTGCCAGTATTGTACAGGGGGCTCGGGCTTTCTTT.

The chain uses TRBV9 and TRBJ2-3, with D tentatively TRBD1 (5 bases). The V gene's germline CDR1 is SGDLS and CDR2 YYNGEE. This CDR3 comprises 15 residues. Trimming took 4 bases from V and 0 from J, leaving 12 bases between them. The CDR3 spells CASSPQGLSTDTQYF. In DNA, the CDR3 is TGTGCCAGCAGCCCGCAGGGTCTAAGCACAGATACGCAGTATTTT.

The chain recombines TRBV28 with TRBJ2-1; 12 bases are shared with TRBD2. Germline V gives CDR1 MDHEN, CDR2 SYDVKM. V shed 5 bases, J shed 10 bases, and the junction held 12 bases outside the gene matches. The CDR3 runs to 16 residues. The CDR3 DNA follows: TGTGCCAGCAGTACCTCTCCCGGACTAGCGGGAAAAGAGCAGTTCTTC. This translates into CASSTSPGLAGKEQFF.

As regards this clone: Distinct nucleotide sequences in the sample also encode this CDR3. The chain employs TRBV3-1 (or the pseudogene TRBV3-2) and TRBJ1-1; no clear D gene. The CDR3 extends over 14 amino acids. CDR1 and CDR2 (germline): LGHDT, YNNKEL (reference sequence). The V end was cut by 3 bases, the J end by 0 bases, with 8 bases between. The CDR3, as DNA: TGTGCCAGCAGCCAGGGCACCATGAACACTGAAGCTTTCTTT. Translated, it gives CASSQGTMNTEAFF.

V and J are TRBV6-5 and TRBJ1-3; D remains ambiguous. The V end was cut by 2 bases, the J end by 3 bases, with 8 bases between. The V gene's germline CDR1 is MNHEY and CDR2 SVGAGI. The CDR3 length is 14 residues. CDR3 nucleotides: TGTGCCAGCAGTTACGCCGAGTTTGGAAACACCATATATTTT. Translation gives CASSYAEFGNTIYF.

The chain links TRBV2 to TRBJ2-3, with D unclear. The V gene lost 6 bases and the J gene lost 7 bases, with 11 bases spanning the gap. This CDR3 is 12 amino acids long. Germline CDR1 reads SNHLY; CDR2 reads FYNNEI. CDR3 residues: CASRPSGYTQYF. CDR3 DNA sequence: TGTGCCAGCAGGCCGTCGGGTTATACGCAGTATTTT.

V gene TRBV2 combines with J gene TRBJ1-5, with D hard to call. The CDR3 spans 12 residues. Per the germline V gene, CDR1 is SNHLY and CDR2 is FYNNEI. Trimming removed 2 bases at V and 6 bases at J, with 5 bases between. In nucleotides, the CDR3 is TGTGCCAGCAGTGAATCCAGTCAGCCCCAGCATTTT. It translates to CASSESSQPQHF.

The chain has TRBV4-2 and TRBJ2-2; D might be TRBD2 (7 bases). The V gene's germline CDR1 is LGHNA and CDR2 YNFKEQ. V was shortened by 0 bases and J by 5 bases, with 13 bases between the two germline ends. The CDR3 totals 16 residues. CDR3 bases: TGTGCCAGCAGCCAAGATTGGGGGGGCAGAACCGGGGAGCTGTTTTTT. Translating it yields CASSQDWGGRTGELFF.

The CDR3 spells CASSNRDRGPEQFF. The CDR3, as DNA: TGTGCCAGTAGTAACCGGGACAGGGGCCCTGAGCAGTTCTTC. The chain recombines TRBV19 with TRBJ2-1; 10 bases match TRBD1. CDR1 LNHDA and CDR2 SQIVND come from the germline V gene (reference sequence). Trimming cost V 4 bases and J 9 bases; bases outside gene matches: 6. The CDR3 length is 14 residues.

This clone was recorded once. As DNA, the CDR3 is TGTGCCAGCAGAACAGGGGGGGCGGGGGGCTACACCTTC. It codes for CASRTGGAGGYTF. The chain joins TRBV7-2 to TRBJ1-2, with 8 bases matching TRBD1. Germline V gene data show CDR1 as SGHTA and CDR2 as FQGNSA. This CDR3 comprises 13 residues. Germline trimming cut 6 bases from V and 8 bases from J; bases unmatched to any gene: 8.

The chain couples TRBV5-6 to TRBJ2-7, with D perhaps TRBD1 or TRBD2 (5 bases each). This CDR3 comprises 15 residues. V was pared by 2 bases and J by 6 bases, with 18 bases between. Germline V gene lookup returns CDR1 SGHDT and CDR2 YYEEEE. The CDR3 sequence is CASSFRGRPRSEQYF. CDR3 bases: TGTGCCAGCAGCTTTCGGGGCAGACCTCGAAGCGAGCAGTACTTC.

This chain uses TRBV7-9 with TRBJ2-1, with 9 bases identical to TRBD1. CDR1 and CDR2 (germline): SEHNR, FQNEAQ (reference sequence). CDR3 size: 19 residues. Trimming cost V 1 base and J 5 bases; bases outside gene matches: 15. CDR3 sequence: CASSLGLLGSGQGDNEQFF. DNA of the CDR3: TGTGCCAGCAGCTTAGGCCTTTTGGGTTCGGGACAGGGCGACAATGAGCAGTTCTTC.

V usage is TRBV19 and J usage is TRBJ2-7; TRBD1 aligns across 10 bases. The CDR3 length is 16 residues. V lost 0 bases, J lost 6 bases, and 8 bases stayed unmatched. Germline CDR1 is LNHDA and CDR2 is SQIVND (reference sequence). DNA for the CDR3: TGTGCCAGTAGTATAGAAGGGACAGGGGTTGTCGCCGAGCAGTACTTC. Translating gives CASSIEGTGVVAEQYF. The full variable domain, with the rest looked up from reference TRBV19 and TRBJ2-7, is DGGITQSPKYLFRKEGQNVTLSCEQNLNHDAMYWYRQDPGQGLRLIYYSQIVNDFQKGDIAEGYSVSREKKESFPLTVTSAQKNPTAFYLCASSIEGTGVVAEQYFGPGTRLTVT.

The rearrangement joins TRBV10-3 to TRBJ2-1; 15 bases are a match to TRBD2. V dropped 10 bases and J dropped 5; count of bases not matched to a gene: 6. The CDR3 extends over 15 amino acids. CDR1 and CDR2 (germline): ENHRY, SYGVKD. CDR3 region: CATRTSGGANNEQFF. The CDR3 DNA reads TGTGCCACCCGGACTAGCGGGGGGGCTAACAATGAGCAGTTCTTC.

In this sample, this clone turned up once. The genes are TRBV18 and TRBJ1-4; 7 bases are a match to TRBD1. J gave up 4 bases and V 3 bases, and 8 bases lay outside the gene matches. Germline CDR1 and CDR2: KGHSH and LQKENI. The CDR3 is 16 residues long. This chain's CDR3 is CASSPLQGRLNEKLFF. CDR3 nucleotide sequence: TGTGCCAGCTCACCTTTACAGGGGCGGCTTAATGAAAAACTGTTTTTT.

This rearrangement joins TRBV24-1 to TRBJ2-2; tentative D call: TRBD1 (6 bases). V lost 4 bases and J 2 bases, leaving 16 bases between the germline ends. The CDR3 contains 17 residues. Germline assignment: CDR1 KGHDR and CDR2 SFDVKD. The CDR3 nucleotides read TGTGCCACCAGTGAACTCACAGGGTTCGGAAACACCGGGGAGCTGTTTTTT. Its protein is CATSELTGFGNTGELFF.

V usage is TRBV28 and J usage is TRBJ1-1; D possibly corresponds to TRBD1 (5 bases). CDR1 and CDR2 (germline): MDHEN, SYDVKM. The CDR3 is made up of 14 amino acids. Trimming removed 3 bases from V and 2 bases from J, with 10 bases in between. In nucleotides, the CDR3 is TGTGCCAGCAGTTTCTGGACATATAACACTGAAGCTTTCTTT. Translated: CASSFWTYNTEAFF. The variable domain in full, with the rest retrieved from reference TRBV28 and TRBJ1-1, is DVKVTQSSRYLVKRTGEKVFLECVQDMDHENMFWYRQDPGLGLRLIYFSYDVKMKEKGDIPEGYSVSREKKERFSLILESASTNQTSMYLCASSFWTYNTEAFFGQGTRLTVV.

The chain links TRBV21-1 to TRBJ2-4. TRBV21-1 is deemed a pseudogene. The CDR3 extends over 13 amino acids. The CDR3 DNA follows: TGTGCCAGCAGCAGGGAACGCAAAAACATTCAGTACTTC. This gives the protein CASSRERKNIQYF.

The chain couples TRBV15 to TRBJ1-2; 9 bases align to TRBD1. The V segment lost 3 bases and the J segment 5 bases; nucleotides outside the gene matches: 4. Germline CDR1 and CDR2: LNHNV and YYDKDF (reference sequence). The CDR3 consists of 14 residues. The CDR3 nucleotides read TGTGCCACCAGCAGGGACAGGGGTTCTTATGGCTACACCTTC. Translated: CATSRDRGSYGYTF.

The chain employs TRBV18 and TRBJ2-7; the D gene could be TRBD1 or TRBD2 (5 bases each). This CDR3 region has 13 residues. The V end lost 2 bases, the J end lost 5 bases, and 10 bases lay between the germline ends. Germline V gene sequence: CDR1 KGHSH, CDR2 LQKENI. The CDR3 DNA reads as TGTGCCAGCTCACCAGGGGCCGGGAACGAGCAGTACTTC. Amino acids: CASSPGAGNEQYF. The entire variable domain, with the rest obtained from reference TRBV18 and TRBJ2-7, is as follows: NAGVMQNPRHLVRRRGQEARLRCSPMKGHSHVYWYRQLPEEGLKFMVYLQKENIIDESGMPKERFSAEFPKEGPSILRIQQVVRGDSAAYFCASSPGAGNEQYFGPGTRLTVT.

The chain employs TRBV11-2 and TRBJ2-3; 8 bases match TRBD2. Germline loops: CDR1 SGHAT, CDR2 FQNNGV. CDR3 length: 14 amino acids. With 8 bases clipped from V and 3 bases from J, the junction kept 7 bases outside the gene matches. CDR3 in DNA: TGTGCCAGCGTGAACCTAGCGGGTACAGATACGCAGTATTTT. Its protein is CASVNLAGTDTQYF.

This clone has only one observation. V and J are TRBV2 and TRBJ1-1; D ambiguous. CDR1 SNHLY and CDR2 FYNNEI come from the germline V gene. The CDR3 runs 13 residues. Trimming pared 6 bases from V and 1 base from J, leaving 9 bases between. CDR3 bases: TGTGCCAGCAGGTCAAGAGGGAACACTGAAGCTTTCTTT. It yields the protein CASRSRGNTEAFF.

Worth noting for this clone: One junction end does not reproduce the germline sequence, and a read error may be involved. The CDR3 DNA follows: TGTGCCAGCAGATACTTCGGGGTAGCGGGGAATACGCAGTATTTT. Protein product: CASRYFGVAGNTQYF. This chain uses TRBV6-5 with TRBJ2-3; TRBD2 matches 8 bases. This CDR3 is 15 amino acids long. The germline gives CDR1 MNHEY, CDR2 SVGAGI.

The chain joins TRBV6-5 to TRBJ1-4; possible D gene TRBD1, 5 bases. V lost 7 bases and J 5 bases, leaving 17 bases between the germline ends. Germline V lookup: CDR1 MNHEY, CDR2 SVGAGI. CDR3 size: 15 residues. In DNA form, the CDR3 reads TGTGCCAGCACCGCAGGGACCTCCCAGAATGAAAAACTGTTTTTT. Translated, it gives CASTAGTSQNEKLFF.

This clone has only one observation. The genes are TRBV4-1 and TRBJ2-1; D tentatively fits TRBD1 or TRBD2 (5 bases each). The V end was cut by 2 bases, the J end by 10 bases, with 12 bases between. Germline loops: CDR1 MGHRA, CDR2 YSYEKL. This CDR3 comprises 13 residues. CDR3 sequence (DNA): TGCGCCAGCAGCCAAACCGGGGCCATAGAGCAGTTCTTC. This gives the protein CASSQTGAIEQFF.

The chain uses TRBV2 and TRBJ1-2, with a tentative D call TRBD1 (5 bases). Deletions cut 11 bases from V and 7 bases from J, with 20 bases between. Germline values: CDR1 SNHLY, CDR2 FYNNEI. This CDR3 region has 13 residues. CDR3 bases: TGTGCCGGAACCGGGGCAAGGCACGGTGGCTACACCTTC. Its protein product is CAGTGARHGGYTF.